The text below deals with one TCR beta chain. This specimen comes from a study of PD-1 blockade in classical Hodgkin lymphoma. As for time point: newly diagnosed, previously untreated cHL patient sample. Magnetic negative selection of thawed PBMCs was the method by which CD4+ T cells were purified. The CDR3 is made up of 15 amino acids. Germline CDR1 is SGHTA and CDR2 is FQGNSA. Losses at the gene ends were 3 bases for V and 2 bases for J; bases not matched to a gene: 4. Sequenced by immunoSEQ multiplex PCR; TCRdb stores in-frame clones only, minus some. The repertoire consists of some 28,000 clones, with around 90% occurring once and the leading ten covering around 0.33%.

This rearrangement joins TRBV7-2 to TRBJ2-3, with 8 nucleotides matching TRBD2. Sequencing used CD4+ T cells from blood. The clonotype comes from a human donor with classical Hodgkin lymphoma. Here the CDR3 reads CASSFTGLVTDTQYF. As DNA, the CDR3 is TGTGCCAGCAGCTTTACGGGACTAGTCACAGATACGCAGTATTTT.